This T cell receptor beta chain is from a study of blood T cell repertoires in COVID-19. Study at large: Donors in the United States, Italy and Spain gave samples during acute or convalescent COVID-19. Nucleic acid was either cDNA or gDNA, and it came from T cells, B-cell-depleted T cells, or PBMCs.

Source study methods: Amplified reference gene primers provided the basis for estimating nucleated cell counts. Clones were sequenced by immunoSEQ multiplex PCR, and TCRdb holds only the in-frame ones, with some missing. The V and J calls and clone size were taken over from that table, and D and trimming were inferred from the DNA. The repertoire holds 220,000 or so clones, with about four fifths as singletons. The CDR3 runs to 16 residues. The V gene's germline CDR1 is MNHEY and CDR2 SMNVEV (reference sequence). The V and J ends lost 6 bases and 2 bases respectively, with 17 bases between them. The source of this sequence is a woman aged 60 to 75 with acute or convalescent COVID-19. The genes are TRBV27 and TRBJ1-5, with a possible D match to TRBD1 (5 bases). Sequencing was done on a sample of peripheral blood. The CDR3 protein is CASSQSRGLGNQPQHF. DNA of the CDR3: TGTGCCAGCAGCCAATCGCGGGGACTGGGCAATCAGCCCCAGCATTTT.